The rows below give T cell receptor beta chains drawn from one sample of a study of T cell responses to AZD1222 COVID-19 vaccine. This table comes from immunoSEQ multiplex PCR, and its TCRdb copy is limited to in-frame clones, with some not included. The repertoire holds 150,000 to 180,000 clones, with more than 85% as singletons. Sequencing used peripheral blood, obtained 28 days after the second AZD1222 dose. The receptors shown here come from an adult who received the AZD1222 COVID-19 vaccine. The CDR3 runs from the conserved cysteine through the conserved F or W. The D gene is left open where the match is weak. The size of a clone is reported for some rows only, either as once, few or many, or as a class for expanded clones.

d_call: .; clone_size: once; j_call: TRBJ1-6; v_call: TRBV11-3; cdr3_nt: TGTGCCAGCAGCTTAGCCCCTAATTCACCCCTCCACTTT; cdr3_aa: CASSLAPNSPLHF
d_call: .; clone_size: few; j_call: TRBJ1-1; v_call: TRBV23-1; cdr3_nt: TGCGCCAGCAGCCAGGAGGCAGAGATGGAAGCTTTCTTT; cdr3_aa: CASSQEAEMEAFF
d_call: TRBD2; clone_size: .; j_call: TRBJ2-5; v_call: TRBV7-2; cdr3_nt: TGTGCCAGCAGCTTCCAGCGGGGCAGGGAGACCCAGTACTTC; cdr3_aa: CASSFQRGRETQYF
d_call: TRBD1; clone_size: .; j_call: TRBJ1-1; v_call: TRBV30; cdr3_nt: TGTGCCTGGAGTCCTACAGGGGGAGAGACTGAAGCTTTCTTT; cdr3_aa: CAWSPTGGETEAFF
d_call: .; clone_size: .; j_call: TRBJ1-2; v_call: TRBV19; cdr3_nt: TGTGCCACCGAAGGGCCTCACCGAAACGACTACACCTTC; cdr3_aa: CATEGPHRNDYTF
d_call: .; clone_size: .; j_call: TRBJ1-1; v_call: TRBV28; cdr3_nt: TGTGCCAGCAGTTTGACATCTGAAGCTTTCTTT; cdr3_aa: CASSLTSEAFF
d_call: .; clone_size: .; j_call: TRBJ1-6; v_call: TRBV6-1; cdr3_nt: TGTGCCAGCAGTGAAGCTTCCAGGGTCCCTTCACCCCTCCACTTT; cdr3_aa: CASSEASRVPSPLHF
d_call: .; clone_size: once; j_call: TRBJ1-4; v_call: TRBV7-8; cdr3_nt: TGTGCCAGCAGCCCTTTACTGAAACCGACAACTAATGAAAAACTGTTTTTT; cdr3_aa: CASSPLLKPTTNEKLFF
d_call: .; clone_size: .; j_call: TRBJ1-5; v_call: TRBV28; cdr3_nt: TGTGCCAGCAGTTCGGGTGGGGGATATCAGCCCCAGCATTTT; cdr3_aa: CASSSGGGYQPQHF
d_call: .; clone_size: .; j_call: TRBJ1-2; v_call: TRBV2; cdr3_nt: TGTGCCAGCAGTGAAACCTATGGCTACACCTTC; cdr3_aa: CASSETYGYTF
d_call: TRBD2; clone_size: once; j_call: TRBJ2-7; v_call: TRBV19; cdr3_nt: TGTGCCAGTAGAGATAGCGGGGTATCCTACGAGCAGTACTTC; cdr3_aa: CASRDSGVSYEQYF
d_call: .; clone_size: .; j_call: TRBJ1-1; v_call: TRBV30; cdr3_nt: TGTGCCTGGAGTCGGGGGGGCACTGAAGCTTTCTTT; cdr3_aa: CAWSRGGTEAFF
d_call: .; clone_size: .; j_call: TRBJ2-3; v_call: TRBV15; cdr3_nt: TGTGCCACCAGCATTTCTGTTGGTTCCGGTACGCAGTATTTT; cdr3_aa: CATSISVGSGTQYF
d_call: .; clone_size: .; j_call: TRBJ1-1; v_call: TRBV5-1; cdr3_nt: TGCGCCAGCAGCTTGGGGCTAACTGAAGCAGGGAACACTGAAGCTTTCTTT; cdr3_aa: CASSLGLTEAGNTEAFF
d_call: TRBD1; clone_size: .; j_call: TRBJ1-5; v_call: TRBV19; cdr3_nt: TGTGCCAGTAGGGGGACAGTGGGCGGCAATCAGCCCCAGCATTTT; cdr3_aa: CASRGTVGGNQPQHF
d_call: .; clone_size: .; j_call: TRBJ1-2; v_call: TRBV27; cdr3_nt: TGTGCCAGCAGGGCAGGGACCTCCTATGGCTACACCTTC; cdr3_aa: CASRAGTSYGYTF
d_call: .; clone_size: .; j_call: TRBJ1-2; v_call: TRBV24-1; cdr3_nt: TGTGCCACCAGTGATTTGTCCAGAAACTATGGCTACACCTTC; cdr3_aa: CATSDLSRNYGYTF
d_call: .; clone_size: .; j_call: TRBJ1-1; v_call: TRBV5-1; cdr3_nt: TGCGCCAGCAGTAGGGAGGGGAACACTGAAGCTTTCTTT; cdr3_aa: CASSREGNTEAFF
d_call: .; clone_size: .; j_call: TRBJ2-1; v_call: TRBV25-1; cdr3_nt: TGTGCCTCCCAGGAAGAGGCCTACAATGAGCAGTTCTTC; cdr3_aa: CASQEEAYNEQFF
d_call: TRBD2; clone_size: few; j_call: TRBJ2-7; v_call: TRBV18; cdr3_nt: TGTGCCAGCTCACCACCAGAACTAGCGGGGGTATCGGGGCAGTACTTC; cdr3_aa: CASSPPELAGVSGQYF
d_call: TRBD1; clone_size: .; j_call: TRBJ1-1; v_call: TRBV9; cdr3_nt: TGTGCCAGCAGCGTAGCCGGACAGGGTGGCCCTGAAGCTTTCTTT; cdr3_aa: CASSVAGQGGPEAFF
d_call: .; clone_size: few; j_call: TRBJ1-5; v_call: TRBV11-2; cdr3_nt: TGTGCCAGCAGCTTAGCCACTGCCGAGGGCAGCAATCAGCCCCAGCATTTT; cdr3_aa: CASSLATAEGSNQPQHF
d_call: TRBD2; clone_size: .; j_call: TRBJ2-7; v_call: TRBV11-2; cdr3_nt: TGTGCCAGCAGCTTAGACGGACTAGCGGGGGGGAGGTACGAGCAGTACTTC; cdr3_aa: CASSLDGLAGGRYEQYF
d_call: .; clone_size: .; j_call: TRBJ1-5; v_call: TRBV30; cdr3_nt: TGTGCCTGGAGTGTATTACAAAGCAATCAGCCCCAGCATTTT; cdr3_aa: CAWSVLQSNQPQHF
d_call: .; clone_size: .; j_call: TRBJ2-1; v_call: TRBV6-1; cdr3_nt: TGTGCCAGCAGTGACAGAAATCCCAATGAGCAGTTCTTC; cdr3_aa: CASSDRNPNEQFF
d_call: TRBD1; clone_size: once; j_call: TRBJ1-3; v_call: TRBV7-9; cdr3_nt: TGTGCCAGCAGCCTCGGGACAGGAGCGTCTGGAAACACCATATATTTT; cdr3_aa: CASSLGTGASGNTIYF
d_call: .; clone_size: .; j_call: TRBJ2-2; v_call: TRBV5-1; cdr3_nt: TGCGCCAGCAGCTTCGGGGGCGGCACCGGGGAGCTGTTTTTT; cdr3_aa: CASSFGGGTGELFF
d_call: TRBD2; clone_size: .; j_call: TRBJ2-7; v_call: TRBV7-2; cdr3_nt: TGTGCCAGCAGCCCCCGACTAGCGGGGGGAGGTCGGCAGTACTTC; cdr3_aa: CASSPRLAGGGRQYF
d_call: .; clone_size: .; j_call: TRBJ1-5; v_call: TRBV6-5; cdr3_nt: TGTGCCAGCAGTCCTTTAGGTCAGCCCCAGCATTTT; cdr3_aa: CASSPLGQPQHF
d_call: .; clone_size: .; j_call: TRBJ1-2; v_call: TRBV30; cdr3_nt: TGTGCCTGGAGTGTACTCAGGACCCTTCAGTATGGCTACACCTTC; cdr3_aa: CAWSVLRTLQYGYTF
d_call: TRBD2; clone_size: once; j_call: TRBJ2-5; v_call: TRBV18; cdr3_nt: TGTGCCAGCTCACCGACTAGCGGGGGGGAGACCCAGTACTTC; cdr3_aa: CASSPTSGGETQYF
d_call: .; clone_size: .; j_call: TRBJ1-4; v_call: TRBV4-1; cdr3_nt: TGCGCCAGCAGCCCCTTCTACAATACAGGGATTAATAATGAAAAACTGTTTTTT; cdr3_aa: CASSPFYNTGINNEKLFF